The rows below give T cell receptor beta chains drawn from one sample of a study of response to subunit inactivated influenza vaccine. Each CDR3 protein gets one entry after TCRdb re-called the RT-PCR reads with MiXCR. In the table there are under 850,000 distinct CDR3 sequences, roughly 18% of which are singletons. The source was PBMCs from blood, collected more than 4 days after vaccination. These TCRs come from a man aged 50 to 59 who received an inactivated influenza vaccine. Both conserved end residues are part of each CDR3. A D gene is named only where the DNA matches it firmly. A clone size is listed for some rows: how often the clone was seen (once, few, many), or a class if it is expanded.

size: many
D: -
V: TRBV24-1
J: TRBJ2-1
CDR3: CATSDRGDYEQFF
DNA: TGTGCCACCAGTGACAGGGGAGACTATGAGCAGTTCTTC

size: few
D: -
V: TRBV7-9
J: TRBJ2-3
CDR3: CASSSVHTDTQYF
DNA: TGTGCCAGCAGCTCCGTGCACACAGATACGCAGTATTTT

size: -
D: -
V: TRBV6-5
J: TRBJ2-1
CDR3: CASSYQPTYNEQFF
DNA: TGTGCCAGCAGTTACCAACCTACCTACAATGAGCAGTTCTTC

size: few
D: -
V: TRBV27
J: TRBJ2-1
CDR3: CASTPGAGVANEQFF
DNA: TGTGCCAGTACGCCGGGGGCGGGAGTGGCCAATGAGCAGTTCTTC

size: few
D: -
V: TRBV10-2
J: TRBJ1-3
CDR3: CASRDNGNTIYF
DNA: TGCGCCAGCAGGGACAACGGAAACACCATATATTTT

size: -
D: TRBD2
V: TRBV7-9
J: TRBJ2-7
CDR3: CASNSGRTYEQYF
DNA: TGTGCCAGCAATTCCGGGAGGACCTACGAGCAGTACTTC

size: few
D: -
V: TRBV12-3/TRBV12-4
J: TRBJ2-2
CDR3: CASNLRGAGVGELFF
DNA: TGTGCCAGCAATCTCCGCGGGGCCGGGGTCGGGGAGCTGTTTTTT

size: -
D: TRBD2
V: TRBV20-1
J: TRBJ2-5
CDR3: CSASLKRGGLETQYF
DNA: TGCAGTGCTAGTCTGAAGCGGGGGGGCCTGGAGACCCAGTACTTC

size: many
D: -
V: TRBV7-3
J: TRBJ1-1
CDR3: CASSLRLNTEAFF
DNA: TGTGCCAGCAGCTTAAGGCTGAACACTGAAGCTTTCTTT

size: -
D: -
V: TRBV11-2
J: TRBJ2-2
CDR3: CASSFPNGELFF
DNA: TGTGCCAGCAGCTTCCCGAACGGGGAGCTGTTTTTT

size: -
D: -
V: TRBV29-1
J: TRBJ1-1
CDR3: CSVDPTEAFF
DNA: TGCAGCGTTGATCCTACTGAAGCTTTCTTT

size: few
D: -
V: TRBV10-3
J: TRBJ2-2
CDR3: CAIRDYQDGELFF
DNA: TGTGCCATCAGGGACTACCAGGACGGGGAGCTGTTTTTT

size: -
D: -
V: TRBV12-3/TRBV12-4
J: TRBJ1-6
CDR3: CASSLIGFGSPLHF
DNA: TGTGCCAGCAGTTTAATTGGTTTCGGGTCACCCCTCCACTTT

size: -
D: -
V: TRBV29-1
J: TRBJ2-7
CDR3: CSAADREGSYEQYF
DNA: TGCAGCGCCGCTGACAGGGAGGGATCCTACGAGCAGTACTTC

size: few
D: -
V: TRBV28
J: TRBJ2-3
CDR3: CASSSAGQHTDTQYF
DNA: TGTGCCAGCAGTTCCGCGGGACAGCACACAGATACGCAGTATTTT

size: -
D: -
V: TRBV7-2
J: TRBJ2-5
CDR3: CASSAARLDDVETQYF
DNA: TGTGCCAGCAGCGCTGCGAGACTAGACGACGTGGAGACCCAGTACTTC

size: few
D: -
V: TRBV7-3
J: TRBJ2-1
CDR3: CASSRTQGNYNEQFF
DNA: TGTGCCAGCAGCCGCACGCAGGGGAACTACAATGAGCAGTTCTTC

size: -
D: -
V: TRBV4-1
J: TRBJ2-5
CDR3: CASSQGSTGIGTQYF
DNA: TGCGCCAGCAGCCAAGGGTCTACGGGGATCGGGACCCAGTACTTC

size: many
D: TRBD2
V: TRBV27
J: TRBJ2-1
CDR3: CASSAAGLAAHNEQFF
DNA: TGTGCCAGCAGTGCCGCGGGACTAGCGGCTCACAATGAGCAGTTCTTC

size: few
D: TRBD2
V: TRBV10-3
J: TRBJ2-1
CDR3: CAISGLAGGSGEQFF
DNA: TGTGCCATCAGTGGGCTAGCGGGAGGTTCAGGGGAGCAGTTCTTC

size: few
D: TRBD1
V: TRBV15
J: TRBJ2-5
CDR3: CATSFSRGLAETQYF
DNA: TGTGCCACCAGCTTCTCCAGGGGGTTAGCGGAGACCCAGTACTTC

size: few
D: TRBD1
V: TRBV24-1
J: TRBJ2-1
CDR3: CATSDWTGESYNEQFF
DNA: TGTGCCACCAGTGATTGGACAGGGGAATCCTACAATGAGCAGTTCTTC

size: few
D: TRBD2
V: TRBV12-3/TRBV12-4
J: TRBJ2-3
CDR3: CASSHLAGGDTQYF
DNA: TGTGCCAGCAGTCATCTAGCGGGGGGCGATACGCAGTATTTT

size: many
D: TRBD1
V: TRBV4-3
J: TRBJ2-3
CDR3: CASSQDWLGTGRWQYF
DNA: TGCGCCAGCAGCCAAGATTGGTTAGGGACAGGGCGTTGGCAGTATTTT

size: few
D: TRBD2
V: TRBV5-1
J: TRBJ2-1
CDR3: CASSLGWERGPHNEQFF
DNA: TGCGCCAGCAGCTTGGGGTGGGAGCGGGGACCTCACAATGAGCAGTTCTTC

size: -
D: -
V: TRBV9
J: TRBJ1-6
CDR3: CASSVEAGSPLHF
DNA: TGTGCCAGCAGCGTAGAGGCGGGATCACCCCTCCACTTT

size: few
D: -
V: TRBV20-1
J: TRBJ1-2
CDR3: CSAISPGFGYTF
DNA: TGCAGTGCTATTTCTCCAGGGTTTGGCTACACCTTC

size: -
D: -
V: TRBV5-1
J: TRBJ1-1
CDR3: CASSANAGNTEAFF
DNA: TGCGCCAGCAGCGCAAACGCAGGGAACACTGAAGCTTTCTTT

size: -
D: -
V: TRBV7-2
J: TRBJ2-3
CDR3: CASIRDSGLQGRSDF
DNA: TGTGCCAGCATCCGGGATTCCGGGCTCCAGGGTCGGTCGGATTTT

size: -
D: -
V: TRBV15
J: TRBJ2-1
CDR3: CATSRDQVDNEQFF
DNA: TGTGCCACCAGCAGAGATCAGGTGGACAATGAGCAGTTCTTC